The 6 T cell receptor beta chains below were found in one sample sequenced in a study of T cell changes during pregnancy in multiple sclerosis. Libraries were prepared by immunoSEQ multiplex PCR; TCRdb keeps only in-frame clonotypes and omits some of them. The repertoire holds some 43,000 clones, with almost 90% as singletons. Sequences were derived from peripheral blood, sampled in the first trimester of pregnancy. The receptors were gathered from a female donor in good health, enrolled as a control in a pregnancy study.

The chain employs TRBV5-6 and TRBJ1-2, with D perhaps TRBD1 (5 bases). The CDR3 runs to 12 residues. Germline CDR1 SGHDT, CDR2 YYEEEE. Trimming removed 0 bases from V and 8 bases from J, with 8 bases in between. The CDR3 region has the DNA TGTGCCAGCAGCTTGGAGGGGTTGGGCTACACCTTC. It codes for CASSLEGLGYTF. Variable domain in full (rest from reference TRBV5-6 and TRBJ1-2): DAGVTQSPTHLIKTRGQQVTLRCSPKSGHDTVSWYQQALGQGPQFIFQYYEEEERQRGNFPDRFSGHQFPNYSSELNVNALLLGDSALYLCASSLEGLGYTFGSGTRLTVV.

This clone was seen only a few times. This chain uses TRBV27 with TRBJ1-5; possibly TRBD1 for D (5 bases). V lost 0 bases to trimming and J lost 5 bases, with 8 bases between them. In germline, CDR1 is MNHEY, CDR2 SMNVEV (reference sequence). This CDR3 is built from 14 residues. CDR3 sequence: CASSLSSRDQPQHF. The CDR3 DNA is TGTGCCAGCAGTTTATCGTCCAGGGATCAGCCCCAGCATTTT.

The genes are TRBV7-9 and TRBJ2-7; TRBD2 matches at 8 bases. Losses at the gene ends were 5 bases for V and 4 bases for J; bases not matched to a gene: 7. Germline values: CDR1 SEHNR, CDR2 FQNEAQ (reference sequence). The CDR3 consists of 14 residues. CDR3 sequence: CASSHSGIAYEQYF. The CDR3 bases are TGTGCCAGCAGCCATAGCGGGATCGCGTACGAGCAGTACTTC.

The CDR3 coding sequence is TGTGCCAGCAGCCGCCTCGGGAGGGCCCCCGAGACCCAGTACTTC. This codes for CASSRLGRAPETQYF. The chain links TRBV6-5 to TRBJ2-5; 8 bases agree with TRBD2. J lost 5 bases, V lost 6 bases, and 11 bases had no gene match. Per germline, CDR1 MNHEY and CDR2 SVGAGI. This CDR3 is 15 amino acids long.

The CDR3 is CAWSRTGEPTDTQYF. In DNA, the CDR3 is TGTGCCTGGAGCCGGACAGGGGAGCCCACAGATACGCAGTATTTT. The rearrangement links TRBV30 to TRBJ2-3; TRBD1 matches at 9 bases. The trim removed 3 bases at V and 2 bases at J, leaving 6 bases unmatched. Per germline, CDR1 GTSNPN and CDR2 SVGIG (reference sequence). CDR3 length: 15 residues.

The genes are TRBV20-1 and TRBJ2-3; 11 nucleotides align to TRBD1. The CDR3 has 11 residues. The junction had 1 base not matched to a gene; V was cut back by 6 bases and J by 8 bases. Germline CDR1 reads DFQATT; CDR2 reads SNEGSKA (reference sequence). The CDR3 reads CSAGTGGTQYF. The CDR3 DNA sequence: TGCAGTGCGGGGACAGGGGGTACGCAGTATTTT.